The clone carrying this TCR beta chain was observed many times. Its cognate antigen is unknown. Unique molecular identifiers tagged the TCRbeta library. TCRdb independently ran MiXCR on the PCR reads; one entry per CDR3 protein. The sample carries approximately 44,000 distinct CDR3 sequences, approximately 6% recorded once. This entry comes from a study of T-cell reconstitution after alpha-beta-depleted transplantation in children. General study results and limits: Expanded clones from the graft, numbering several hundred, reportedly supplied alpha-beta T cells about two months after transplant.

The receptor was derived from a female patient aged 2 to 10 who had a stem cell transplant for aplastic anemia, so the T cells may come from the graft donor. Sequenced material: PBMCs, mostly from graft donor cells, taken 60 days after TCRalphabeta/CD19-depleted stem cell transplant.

The CDR3 here is CASTFKPGQGTTEAFF. CDR3 DNA sequence: TGTGCCAGCACCTTTAAGCCGGGACAGGGAACCACTGAAGCTTTCTTT. The J gene is TRBJ1-1, the V gene TRBV27; 9 bases are shared with TRBD1. CDR1 is MNHEY and CDR2 is SMNVEV in the germline V gene (reference sequence). The V segment lost 7 bases and the J segment 4 bases; nucleotides outside the gene matches: 13. The length of the CDR3 is 16 residues.